The clone carrying this TCR beta chain is deemed medium-sized. Its antigen is still unknown. This sample was included in a study of metastatic and nonmetastatic thyroid tumors. Background on the study: Repertoires from blood and tumor or nodule tissue of malignant and benign thyroid patients were compared. Study findings and constraints: Reported TCR beta diversity, measured in blood and tumor, was significantly higher for malignant thyroid tumors than for benign nodules.

The ends were cut back, 3 bases at V and 6 bases at J, with 14 bases in the middle. Per the germline V gene, CDR1 is KGHSH and CDR2 is LQKENI. The CDR3 consists of 14 residues. Every patient underwent thyroid surgery untreated. TCRdb reanalyzed the PCR reads with MiXCR. The sample yields about 20,000 clones, approximately 27% seen once. The sequenced sample consisted of tumor tissue. The chain has TRBV18 and TRBJ1-1; D gene ambiguous. This TCR came from a female donor with papillary thyroid cancer or a benign thyroid nodule (not recorded which). Some clones in this sample may be carry-over from other donors' samples. CDR3 residues: CASSPDATSAEAFF. Written as DNA, the CDR3 is TGTGCCAGCTCACCGGACGCCACGTCGGCTGAAGCTTTCTTT.